This T cell receptor (beta chain) was retrieved from a study of blood T cell repertoires in COVID-19. Study details: The cDNA or gDNA used as material had been derived from T cells, B-cell-depleted T cells, or PBMCs.

Measured with immunoSEQ multiplex PCR; TCRdb has only the in-frame clones, and not every one. The sample has approximately 44,000 clones; over 85% are singletons. Germline loops: CDR1 SQVTM, CDR2 ANQGSEA. V dropped 6 bases and J dropped 3 bases, with 9 bases sitting between them. This CDR3 is built from 13 residues. The sequencing sample was made of peripheral blood. The TCR was taken from a woman aged 80 or older with acute or convalescent COVID-19. The chain has TRBV29-1 and TRBJ2-6; D may be TRBD2 (5 bases). DNA of the CDR3: TGCAGCGTGAGGGAGCTTGGGGCCAACGTCCTGACTTTC. Translated: CSVRELGANVLTF.